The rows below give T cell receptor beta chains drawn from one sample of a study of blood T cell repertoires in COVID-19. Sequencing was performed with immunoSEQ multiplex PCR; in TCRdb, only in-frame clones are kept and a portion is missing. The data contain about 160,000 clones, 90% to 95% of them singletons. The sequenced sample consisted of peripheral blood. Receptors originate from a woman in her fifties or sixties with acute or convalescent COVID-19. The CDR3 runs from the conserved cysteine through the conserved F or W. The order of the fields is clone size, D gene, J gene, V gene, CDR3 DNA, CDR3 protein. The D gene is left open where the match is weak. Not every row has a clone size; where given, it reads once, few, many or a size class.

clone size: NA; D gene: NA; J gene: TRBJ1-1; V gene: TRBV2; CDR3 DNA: TGTGCCAGCAGTGAAACACAAATGCACACTGAAGCTTTCTTT; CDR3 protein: CASSETQMHTEAFF
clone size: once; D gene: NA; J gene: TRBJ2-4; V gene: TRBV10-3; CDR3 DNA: TGTGCCATCAGTGAAACACCATTCAGGGGAGCCAAAAACATTCAGTACTTC; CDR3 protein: CAISETPFRGAKNIQYF
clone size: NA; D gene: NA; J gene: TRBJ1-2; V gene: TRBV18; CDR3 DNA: TGTGCCAGCTCACCACCGGACTCCGGTGGCTACACCTTC; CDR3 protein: CASSPPDSGGYTF
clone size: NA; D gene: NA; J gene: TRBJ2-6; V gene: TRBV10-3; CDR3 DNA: TGTGCCATCAGTCCTCTCGGACAGTCTGGGGCCAACGTCCTGACTTTC; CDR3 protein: CAISPLGQSGANVLTF
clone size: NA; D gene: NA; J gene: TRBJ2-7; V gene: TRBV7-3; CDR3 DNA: TGTGCCAGCAGCTCTTCCGACAGGCCCTACGAGCAGTACTTC; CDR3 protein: CASSSSDRPYEQYF
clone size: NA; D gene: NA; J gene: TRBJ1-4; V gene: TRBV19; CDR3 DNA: TGTGCCAGTCGCATGGGATTAGCGGCTAATGAAAAACTGTTTTTT; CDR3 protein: CASRMGLAANEKLFF
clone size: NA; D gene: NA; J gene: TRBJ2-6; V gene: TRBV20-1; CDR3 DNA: TGCAGTGCTAGTAAATCAGGGACTGGGGCCAACGTCCTGACTTTC; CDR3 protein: CSASKSGTGANVLTF
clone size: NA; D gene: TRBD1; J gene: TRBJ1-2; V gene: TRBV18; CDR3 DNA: TGTGCCAGCTCACCACCGGGACAGGGTTATGGCTACACCTTC; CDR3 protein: CASSPPGQGYGYTF
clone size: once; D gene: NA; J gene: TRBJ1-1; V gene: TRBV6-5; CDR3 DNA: TGTGCCAGCAGGCGAGGAATGAACACTGAAGCTTTCTTT; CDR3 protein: CASRRGMNTEAFF
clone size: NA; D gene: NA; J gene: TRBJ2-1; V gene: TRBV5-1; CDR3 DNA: TGCGCCAGCAGCTTGGCCGGTGACACCTACAATGAGCAGTTCTTC; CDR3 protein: CASSLAGDTYNEQFF
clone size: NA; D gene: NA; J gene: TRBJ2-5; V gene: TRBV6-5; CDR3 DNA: TGTGCCAGCAGTTCCGCACGACAGCAACAAGAGACCCAGTACTTC; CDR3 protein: CASSSARQQQETQYF